Reported below is one T cell receptor (beta chain). Its target is not known. 13 Jbeta primers and 60 Vbeta primers were used for the PCR. Sequencing was performed with immunoSEQ multiplex PCR; in TCRdb, only in-frame clones are kept and a portion is missing. Its clone listing holds 150,000 or so clones. These data originate in a study of cytomegalovirus exposure and HLA in healthy donors. Study-wide results and caveats: In terms of immune exposure information, only CMV serostatus was available.

Donors likely had unrecorded immune exposures despite being nominally healthy when sampled. J lost 1 base, V lost 3 bases, and 6 bases had no gene match. The CDR3 extends over 16 amino acids. In germline, CDR1 is LNHDA, CDR2 SQIVND (reference sequence). V usage is TRBV19 and J usage is TRBJ1-5, with 7 bases aligning to TRBD1. The sequenced sample was PBMCs. This clonotype originated in a woman aged 45 to 65 in good health and CMV-seronegative. As DNA, the CDR3 is TGTGCCAGTAGTATCCGACAGGGAGGCAGCAATCAGCCCCAGCATTTT. Encoded protein: CASSIRQGGSNQPQHF.